This TCR beta chain was identified during a study of T cells in localized non-small cell lung cancer. Study-wide findings and caveats: Higher blood T cell density went with longer overall survival. Appearances in adjacent lung were noted for a median approximately 58 of the top 100 tumor clones.

Repertoires were generated with immunoSEQ multiplex PCR, while TCRdb's copy carries only in-frame clones and drops some. The sample has tens of thousands of clones, 70% to 90% seen once. Comment on this clone: Its antigen is undetermined.

V was shortened by 3 bases and J by 6 bases, with 14 bases between the two germline ends. Germline values: CDR1 SEHNR, CDR2 FQNEAQ (reference sequence). There are 15 residues in the CDR3. The input for sequencing was peripheral blood, taken before any cancer treatment. This clonotype was sampled from a female donor older than 55 with stage I lung adenocarcinoma. This sequence joins TRBV7-9 and TRBJ1-4; tentatively, D is TRBD1 (6 bases). The DNA of the CDR3 is TGTGCCAGCAGCTTCTACCCCAACAGGGATGAAAAACTGTTTTTT. Translated: CASSFYPNRDEKLFF.